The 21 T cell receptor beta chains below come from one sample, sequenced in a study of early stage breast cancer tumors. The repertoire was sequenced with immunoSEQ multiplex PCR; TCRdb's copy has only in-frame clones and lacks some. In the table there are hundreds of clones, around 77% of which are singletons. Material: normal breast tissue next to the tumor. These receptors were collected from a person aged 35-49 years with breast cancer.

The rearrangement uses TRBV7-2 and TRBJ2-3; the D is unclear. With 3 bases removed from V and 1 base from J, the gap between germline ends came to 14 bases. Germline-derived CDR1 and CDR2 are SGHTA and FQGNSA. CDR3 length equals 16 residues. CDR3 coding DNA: TGTGCCAGCAGCTTGGATGGAATTAAAGGCACAGATACGCAGTATTTT. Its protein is CASSLDGIKGTDTQYF.

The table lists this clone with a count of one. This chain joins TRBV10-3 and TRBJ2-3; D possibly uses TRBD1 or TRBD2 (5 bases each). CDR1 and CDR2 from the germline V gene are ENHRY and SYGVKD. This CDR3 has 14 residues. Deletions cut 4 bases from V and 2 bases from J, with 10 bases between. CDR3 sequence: CAISVGGDTDTQYF. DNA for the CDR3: TGTGCCATCAGTGTTGGGGGAGACACAGATACGCAGTATTTT.

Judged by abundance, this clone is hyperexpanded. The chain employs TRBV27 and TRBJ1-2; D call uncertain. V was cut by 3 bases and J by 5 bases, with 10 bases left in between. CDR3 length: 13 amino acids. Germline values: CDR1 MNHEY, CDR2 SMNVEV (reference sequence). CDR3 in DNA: TGTGCCAGCAGTTTTGGGGTACGATATGGCTACACCTTC. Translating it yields CASSFGVRYGYTF.

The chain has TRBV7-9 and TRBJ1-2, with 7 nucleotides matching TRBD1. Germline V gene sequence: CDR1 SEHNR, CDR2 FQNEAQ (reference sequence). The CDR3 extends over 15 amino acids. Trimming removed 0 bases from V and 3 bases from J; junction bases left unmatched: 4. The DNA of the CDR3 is TGTGCCAGCAGCTTAGCTGGGACAGATCACTATGGCTACACCTTC. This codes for CASSLAGTDHYGYTF.

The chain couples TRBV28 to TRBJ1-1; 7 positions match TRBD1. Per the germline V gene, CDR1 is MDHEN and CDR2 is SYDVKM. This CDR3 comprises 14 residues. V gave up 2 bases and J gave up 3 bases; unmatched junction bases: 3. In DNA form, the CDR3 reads TGTGCCAGCAGTTTAGAGGGGGCTTACACTGAAGCTTTCTTT. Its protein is CASSLEGAYTEAFF.

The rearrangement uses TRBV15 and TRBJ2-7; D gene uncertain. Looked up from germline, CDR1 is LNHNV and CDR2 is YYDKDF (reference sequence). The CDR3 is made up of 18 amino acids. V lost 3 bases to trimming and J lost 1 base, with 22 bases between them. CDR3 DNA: TGTGCCACCAGCAGCCCCTATTCTGGGCCCAGCAAGTCCTACGAGCAGTACTTC. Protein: CATSSPYSGPSKSYEQYF.

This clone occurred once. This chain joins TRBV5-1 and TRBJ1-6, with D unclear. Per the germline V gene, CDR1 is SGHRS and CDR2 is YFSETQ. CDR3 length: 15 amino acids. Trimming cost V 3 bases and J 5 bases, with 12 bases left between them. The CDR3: CASSSRSGNNSPLHF. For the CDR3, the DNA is TGCGCCAGCAGCTCGAGATCGGGAAATAATTCACCCCTCCACTTT.

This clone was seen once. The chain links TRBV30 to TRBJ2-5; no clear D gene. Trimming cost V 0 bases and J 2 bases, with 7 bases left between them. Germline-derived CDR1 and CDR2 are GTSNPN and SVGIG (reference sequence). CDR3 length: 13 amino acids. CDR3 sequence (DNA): TGTGCCTGGAGTGTAGGTGGGCAAGAGACCCAGTACTTC. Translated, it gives CAWSVGGQETQYF.

The CDR3 bases are TGTGCCAGTAGTATTCAGGGGGTCGGAGAGCAGTTCTTC. Amino acids: CASSIQGVGEQFF. This chain uses TRBV19 with TRBJ2-1, with 7 bases fitting TRBD1. The CDR3 runs to 13 residues. V was clipped by 3 bases and J by 10 bases; unmatched bases: 6. In germline, CDR1 is LNHDA, CDR2 SQIVND (reference sequence). Combining the CDR3 with reference TRBV19 and TRBJ2-1 gives the whole variable domain DGGITQSPKYLFRKEGQNVTLSCEQNLNHDAMYWYRQDPGQGLRLIYYSQIVNDFQKGDIAEGYSVSREKKESFPLTVTSAQKNPTAFYLCASSIQGVGEQFFGPGTRLTVL.

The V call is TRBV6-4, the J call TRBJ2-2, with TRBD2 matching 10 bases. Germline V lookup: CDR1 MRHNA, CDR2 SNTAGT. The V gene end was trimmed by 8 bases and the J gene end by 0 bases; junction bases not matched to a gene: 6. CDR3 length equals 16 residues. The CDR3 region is CASAGTSDANTGELFF. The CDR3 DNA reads TGTGCCAGCGCCGGGACTAGCGACGCGAACACCGGGGAGCTGTTTTTT.

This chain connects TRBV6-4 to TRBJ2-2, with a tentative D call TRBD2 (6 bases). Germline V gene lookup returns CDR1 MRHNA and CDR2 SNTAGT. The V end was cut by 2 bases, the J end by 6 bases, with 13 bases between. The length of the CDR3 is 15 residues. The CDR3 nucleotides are TGTGCCAGCAGTGACAGAGGCCCGGGGGCCGGGGAGCTGTTTTTT. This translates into CASSDRGPGAGELFF.

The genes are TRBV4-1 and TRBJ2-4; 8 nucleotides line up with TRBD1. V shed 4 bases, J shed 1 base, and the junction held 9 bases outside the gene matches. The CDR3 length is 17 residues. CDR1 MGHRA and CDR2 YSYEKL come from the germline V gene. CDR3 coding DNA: TGCGCCAGCAGCCCCCGTGGACAGGGTATGGCCAAAAACATTCAGTACTTC. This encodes CASSPRGQGMAKNIQYF.

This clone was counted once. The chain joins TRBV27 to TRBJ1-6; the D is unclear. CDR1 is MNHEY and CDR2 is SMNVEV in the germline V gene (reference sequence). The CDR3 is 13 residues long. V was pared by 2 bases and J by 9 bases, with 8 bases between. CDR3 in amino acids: CASSLLRGSPLHF. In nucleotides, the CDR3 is TGTGCCAGCAGTTTACTGCGGGGTTCACCCCTCCACTTT.

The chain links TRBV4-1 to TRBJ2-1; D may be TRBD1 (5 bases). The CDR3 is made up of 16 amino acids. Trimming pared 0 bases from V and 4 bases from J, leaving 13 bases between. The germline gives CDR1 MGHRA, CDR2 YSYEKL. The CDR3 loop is CASSQDSLQDYNEQFF. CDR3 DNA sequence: TGCGCCAGCAGCCAAGATAGCCTACAGGATTACAATGAGCAGTTCTTC.

The CDR3 here is CASSGGNEQFF. Written as DNA, the CDR3 is TGTGCCAGCTCCGGTGGCAATGAGCAGTTCTTC. This chain links TRBV7-9 with TRBJ2-1; D unresolved. Germline loops: CDR1 SEHNR, CDR2 FQNEAQ (reference sequence). There are 11 residues in the CDR3. V lost 8 bases, J lost 6 bases, and 8 bases lay in between.

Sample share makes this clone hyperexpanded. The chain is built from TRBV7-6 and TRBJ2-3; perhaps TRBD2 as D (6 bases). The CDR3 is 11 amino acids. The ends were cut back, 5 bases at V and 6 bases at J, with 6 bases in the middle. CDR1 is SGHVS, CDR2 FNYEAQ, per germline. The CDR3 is CASSRGDTQYF. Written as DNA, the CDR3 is TGTGCCAGCAGCCGGGGGGATACGCAGTATTTT.

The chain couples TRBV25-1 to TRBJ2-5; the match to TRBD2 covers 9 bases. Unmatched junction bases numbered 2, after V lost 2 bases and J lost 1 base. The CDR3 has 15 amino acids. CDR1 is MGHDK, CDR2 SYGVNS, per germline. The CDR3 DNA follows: TGTGCCAGCAGTGAACCGACTAGCGGCCAAGAGACCCAGTACTTC. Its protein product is CASSEPTSGQETQYF.

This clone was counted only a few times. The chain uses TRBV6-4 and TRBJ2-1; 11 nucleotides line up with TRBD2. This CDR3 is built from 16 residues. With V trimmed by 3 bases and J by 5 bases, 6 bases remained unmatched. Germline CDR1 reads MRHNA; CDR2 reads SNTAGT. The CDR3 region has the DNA TGTGCCAGCAGTGAGACCGGACTAGCGGGCAACAATGAGCAGTTCTTC. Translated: CASSETGLAGNNEQFF.

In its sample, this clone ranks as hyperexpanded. The DNA of the CDR3 is TGTGCCAGCAGCTTTACAATGAACACTGAAGCTTTCTTT. Residues: CASSFTMNTEAFF. The chain uses TRBV5-5 and TRBJ1-1; D remains ambiguous. This CDR3 spans 13 amino acids. Germline loops: CDR1 SGHKS, CDR2 YYEKEE (reference sequence). V lost 2 bases to trimming and J lost 0 bases, with 5 bases between them.

CDR3 in amino acids: CASSPFGGPAYEQYF. CDR3 coding DNA: TGTGCCAGCAGCCCCTTTGGCGGACCGGCCTACGAGCAGTACTTC. The chain recombines TRBV7-2 with TRBJ2-7, with D unclear. Trimming stripped 5 bases from V and 2 bases from J, with 16 bases between. This CDR3 is built from 15 residues. Germline V gene sequence: CDR1 SGHTA, CDR2 FQGNSA.

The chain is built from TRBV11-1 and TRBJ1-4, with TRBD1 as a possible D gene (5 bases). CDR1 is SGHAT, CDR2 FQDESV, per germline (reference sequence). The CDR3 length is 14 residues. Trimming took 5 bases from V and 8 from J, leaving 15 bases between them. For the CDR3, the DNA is TGTGCCAGCAGCCCCCGGGCGGGGGAGGAAAAACTGTTTTTT. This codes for CASSPRAGEEKLFF.